This T cell receptor beta chain emerged from a study of OX40 agonist ivuxolimab in advanced cancers. Some clones are missing from TCRdb's copy, which holds only in-frame ones; the method was immunoSEQ multiplex PCR. The sample lists some 78,000 clones, 92% occurring once. CDR3 size: 15 residues. Germline V gene lookup returns CDR1 MGHDK and CDR2 SYGVNS. The V gene end was trimmed by 5 bases and the J gene end by 5 bases; junction bases not matched to a gene: 4. The chain has TRBV25-1 and TRBJ2-2, with 11 nucleotides matching TRBD2. This specimen was CD4+ or CD8+ T cells sorted from blood, taken in a trial of the OX40 agonist ivuxolimab. The TCR sequence derives from an adult with an advanced solid tumor such as melanoma, head and neck, liver or kidney cancer. This CDR3 reads CASSLPSGGTGELFF. The CDR3 DNA follows: TGTGCCAGCAGTCTCCCTAGCGGGGGGACCGGGGAGCTGTTTTTT.